The T cell receptor (beta chain) under discussion was sequenced for a study of radiotherapy plus CTLA-4 blockade in lung cancer. For the study at large: Objective responses were recorded in about 18% of patients, with disease control recorded in approximately 34%.

Notes on this clone: Its antigen is as yet unknown.

Study-level points and caveats: Early clone dynamics of blood T cells, plus interferon-beta, reportedly predicted response best. TCR clones of tumor origin grew in blood after radiotherapy plus ipilimumab.

Repertoires were generated with immunoSEQ multiplex PCR, while TCRdb's copy carries only in-frame clones and drops some. The table records 110,000 or so clones, around 75% of them present only once. The sequence was collected from a human donor with non-small cell lung cancer who had a partial response to radiotherapy plus ipilimumab. The sample here was peripheral blood, taken from a patient treated with radiotherapy plus ipilimumab.

CDR3 amino acids: CASSSRANTGELFF. In DNA, the CDR3 is TGTGCCAGCAGTTCCCGGGCGAACACCGGGGAGCTGTTTTTT. V is TRBV6-5 and J is TRBJ2-2; no reliable D call. The CDR3 extends over 14 amino acids. V dropped 4 bases and J dropped 0 bases, with 6 bases sitting between them. In germline, CDR1 is MNHEY, CDR2 SVGAGI.